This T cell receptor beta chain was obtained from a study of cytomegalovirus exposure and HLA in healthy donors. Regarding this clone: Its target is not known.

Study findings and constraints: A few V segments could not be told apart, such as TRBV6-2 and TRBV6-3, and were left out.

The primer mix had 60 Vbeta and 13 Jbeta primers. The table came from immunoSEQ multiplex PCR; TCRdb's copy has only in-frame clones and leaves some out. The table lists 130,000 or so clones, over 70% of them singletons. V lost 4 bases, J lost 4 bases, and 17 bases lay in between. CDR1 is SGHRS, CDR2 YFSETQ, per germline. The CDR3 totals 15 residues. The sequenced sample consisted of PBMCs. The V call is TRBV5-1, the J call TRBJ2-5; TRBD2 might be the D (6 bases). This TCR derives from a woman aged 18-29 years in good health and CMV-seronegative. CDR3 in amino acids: CASSPGRGAGETQYF. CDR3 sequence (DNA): TGCGCCAGCAGCCCCGGGAGAGGGGCCGGAGAGACCCAGTACTTC.